The 8 T cell receptor beta chains given below trace back to one sample, sequenced in a study of glioma-infiltrating T cells after dendritic cell vaccination. The method was immunoSEQ multiplex PCR; TCRdb's version includes in-frame clones alone and lacks a portion of them. The table shows 100,000 or so clones, with more than 75% occurring only once. The sequencing here drew on blood, taken before dendritic cell vaccination. The receptors originated from a human donor with glioblastoma.

The V and J genes are TRBV5-1 and TRBJ2-5; 8 bases line up with TRBD2. From germline, CDR1 is SGHRS and CDR2 YFSETQ. This CDR3 is built from 14 residues. Trimming at V came to 0 bases and at J to 4 bases, leaving 2 bases not matched to a gene. The CDR3 sequence: CASSLEAGGETQYF. The CDR3, as DNA: TGCGCCAGCAGCTTGGAGGCGGGGGGAGAGACCCAGTACTTC.

The sample holds a few counts of this clone. V usage is TRBV6-5 and J usage is TRBJ1-5; D is ambiguous. This CDR3 contains 16 residues. Germline-derived CDR1 and CDR2 are MNHEY and SVGAGI. V was cut by 2 bases and J by 0 bases, with 11 bases left in between. CDR3 sequence reads: CASSYRGPDSNQPQHF. CDR3 nucleotides: TGTGCCAGCAGTTACCGGGGTCCGGATAGCAATCAGCCCCAGCATTTT.

This sequence joins TRBV18 and TRBJ1-4, with D possibly TRBD1 on 6 matching bases. The germline V gene has CDR1 KGHSH and CDR2 LQKENI. Trimming removed 6 bases from V and 8 bases from J, with 13 bases in between. CDR3 length equals 13 residues. CDR3 protein: CASSPAGEEKLFF. The CDR3 bases are TGTGCCAGCTCCCCGGCAGGGGAGGAAAAACTGTTTTTT.

The table lists this clone with a few counts. This chain joins TRBV5-4 and TRBJ2-7; tentative D call: TRBD1 (7 bases). The V end lost 4 bases, the J end lost 2 bases, and 16 bases lay between the germline ends. The length of the CDR3 is 15 residues. Germline lookup yields CDR1 SGHNT and CDR2 YYREEE (reference sequence). CDR3 amino acids: CASSPGGTATYEQYF. CDR3 bases: TGTGCCAGCAGCCCAGGCGGGACAGCCACCTACGAGCAGTACTTC.

In this sample, this clone turned up a few times. The chain recombines TRBV6-4 with TRBJ2-3; 10 positions match TRBD2. The CDR3 consists of 15 residues. V gave up 3 bases and J gave up 3 bases; unmatched junction bases: 3. Germline V CDR1 and CDR2: MRHNA, SNTAGT. DNA for the CDR3: TGTGCCAGCAGTGAAGCGGGGGGGCGTACAGATACGCAGTATTTT. It specifies CASSEAGGRTDTQYF.

The chain has TRBV4-2 and TRBJ2-1; D uncertain. The CDR3 is made up of 13 amino acids. Per germline, CDR1 LGHNA and CDR2 YNFKEQ. With 0 bases removed from V and 13 bases from J, the gap between germline ends came to 13 bases. DNA for the CDR3: TGTGCCAGCAGCCAAGACGGCTACGGGTCCCAGTTCTTC. Translated: CASSQDGYGSQFF.

This chain links TRBV5-6 with TRBJ1-4; D is possibly TRBD1 (6 bases). V shed 2 bases and J shed 0 bases, with 11 bases lying between them. The CDR3 is made up of 16 amino acids. CDR1 and CDR2 from the germline V gene are SGHDT and YYEEEE. CDR3 in amino acids: CASSFWDMATNEKLFF. CDR3 in DNA: TGTGCCAGCAGCTTTTGGGACATGGCAACTAATGAAAAACTGTTTTTT.

J is TRBJ1-1 and V is TRBV6-6; D is perhaps TRBD1 (5 bases). Trimming shortened V by 3 bases and J by 1 base, and 9 bases separated the two germline ends. The CDR3 is made up of 14 amino acids. Germline assignment: CDR1 MNHNY and CDR2 SVGAGI (reference sequence). CDR3 bases: TGTGCCAGCAGTTATCGACAGAGGAACACTGAAGCTTTCTTT. Translated: CASSYRQRNTEAFF.